This T cell receptor beta chain is drawn from a study of human T cells and chemical hapten exposure. Study-wide points: TCRs at a frequency above 1 in 1000 stayed unchanged with DPC sensitization.

Turning to this clonotype: Antigen: not known.

The time point denotes: patch test 1, 2 weeks after DPC sensitization. Treatment reported: therapeutic diphenylcyclopropenone sensitization with weekly scalp DPC. V lost 6 bases, J lost 1 base, and 6 bases lay in between. CDR3 size: 12 residues. Germline V gene lookup returns CDR1 LNHNV and CDR2 YYDKDF (reference sequence). In TCRdb, the RACE reads were re-called with MiXCR into one record per CDR3 protein. The data contain roughly 180,000 distinct CDR3 sequences, about 14% of them seen just once; the ten biggest clones take up about 1.7%. Specimen: whole blood, collected in connection with sensitization to the hapten diphenylcyclopropenone (DPC). The receptor was derived from a woman aged 25 to 39 with alopecia areata. Some clones in this sample may be carry-over from other donors' samples. The V gene is TRBV15, the J gene TRBJ1-2, with D unclear. CDR3 loop: CATSAINYGYTF. The CDR3 nucleotides read TGTGCCACCAGTGCAATTAACTATGGCTACACCTTC.